This TCR beta chain was observed in a study of cytomegalovirus exposure and HLA in healthy donors. Study-wide findings and caveats: There was a cluster of highly shared sequence variants that was likely a sequencing artifact.

Germline V CDR1 and CDR2: MNHEY, SVGAGI. Trimming removed 1 base from V and 6 bases from J, with 12 bases in between. The CDR3 length is 14 residues. PCR amplification relied on 60 Vbeta primers (plus 13 Jbeta primers). Produced via immunoSEQ multiplex PCR; TCRdb's table is partial and in-frame only. There are about 180,000 clones in the sample; approximately 80% occur only once, and about 2.4% lies in the top ten. As to this clone: The antigen remains undetermined.

Source material: PBMCs. The receptor was isolated from a male donor in good health and CMV-seronegative. The chain is built from TRBV6-5 and TRBJ1-1, with no clear D. This CDR3 reads CASSYFAGTAEAFF. CDR3 coding DNA: TGTGCCAGCAGTTACTTTGCAGGAACGGCTGAAGCTTTCTTT.